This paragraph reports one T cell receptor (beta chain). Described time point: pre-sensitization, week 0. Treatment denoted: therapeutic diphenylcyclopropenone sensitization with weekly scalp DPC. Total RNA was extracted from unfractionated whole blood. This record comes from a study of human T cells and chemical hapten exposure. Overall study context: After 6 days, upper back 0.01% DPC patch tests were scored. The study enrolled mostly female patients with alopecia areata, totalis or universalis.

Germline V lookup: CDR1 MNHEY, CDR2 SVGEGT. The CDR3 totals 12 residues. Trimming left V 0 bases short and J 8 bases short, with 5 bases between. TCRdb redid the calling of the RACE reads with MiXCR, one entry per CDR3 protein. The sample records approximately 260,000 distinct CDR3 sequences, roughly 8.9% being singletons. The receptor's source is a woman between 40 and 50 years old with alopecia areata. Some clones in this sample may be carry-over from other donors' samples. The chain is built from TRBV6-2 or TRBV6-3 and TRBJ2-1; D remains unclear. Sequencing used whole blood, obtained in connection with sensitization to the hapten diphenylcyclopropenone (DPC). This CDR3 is CASSYSTYEQFF. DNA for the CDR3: TGTGCCAGCAGTTACTCGACTTATGAGCAGTTCTTC.